The 30 T cell receptor beta chains below all came from one sample that was sequenced in a study of blood T cell repertoires in COVID-19. Sequencing used immunoSEQ multiplex PCR; TCRdb keeps in-frame clones, though not all of them. The sample carries about 200,000 clones, roughly 85% recorded once. The material sequenced was peripheral blood. These receptors came from a woman aged 40-49 years with active or convalescent COVID-19.

The chain combines TRBV4-3 with TRBJ1-2, with 7 positions matching TRBD1. V lost 0 bases and J lost 4; bases outside the gene matches: 8. This CDR3 spans 16 amino acids. Germline values: CDR1 LGHNA, CDR2 YSLEER. CDR3 sequence: CASSQDLSGTVYGYTF. DNA for the CDR3: TGCGCCAGCAGCCAAGATCTCAGTGGGACAGTCTATGGCTACACCTTC.

The genes are TRBV25-1 and TRBJ2-1; possible D gene TRBD1, 6 bases. V gave up 4 bases and J gave up 4 bases, with 11 bases separating them. The CDR3 length is 14 residues. Germline CDR1 and CDR2: MGHDK and SYGVNS. The CDR3 is CASSGRQVYNEQFF. The DNA for the CDR3 is TGTGCCAGCAGTGGTCGACAGGTGTACAATGAGCAGTTCTTC.

This clone was counted a few times. V and J are TRBV19 and TRBJ1-4, with TRBD1 identical over 7 bases. The V and J ends lost 7 bases and 5 bases, in that order; junction bases with no gene match: 7. The CDR3 consists of 14 residues. Germline V lookup: CDR1 LNHDA, CDR2 SQIVND (reference sequence). The CDR3 sequence is CASMGGTENEKLFF. DNA for the CDR3: TGTGCCAGTATGGGCGGGACAGAGAATGAAAAACTGTTTTTT.

This clone was detected once. The chain joins TRBV3-1 (or the pseudogene TRBV3-2) to TRBJ2-5; D might be TRBD1 (5 bases). CDR3 length: 14 amino acids. Trimming removed 4 bases at V and 5 bases at J, with 14 bases between. CDR1 LGHDT and CDR2 YNNKEL come from the germline V gene (reference sequence). DNA of the CDR3: TGTGCCAGCAGCCCCCGGACACCATGGGAGACCCAGTACTTC. Amino acids: CASSPRTPWETQYF.

This chain uses TRBV11-2 with TRBJ2-2, with a possible D match to TRBD1 (6 bases). The germline V and J ends were trimmed by 1 base and 1 base, with 7 bases remaining between them. Germline CDR1 and CDR2: SGHAT and FQNNGV. The CDR3 consists of 15 residues. CDR3 nucleotide sequence: TGTGCCAGCAGCTTAGTGGGACAGAACACCGGGGAGCTGTTTTTT. This gives the protein CASSLVGQNTGELFF.

The chain combines TRBV7-3 with TRBJ1-1; D may be TRBD1 (5 bases). The V and J ends lost 1 base and 7 bases respectively, with 10 bases between them. The CDR3 is made up of 13 amino acids. Germline V gene sequence: CDR1 SGHTA, CDR2 FQGTGA. In nucleotides, the CDR3 is TGTGCCAGCAGCTTAAAGAACGGGGGTGAAGCTTTCTTT. Translation gives CASSLKNGGEAFF.

This clone was recorded once. The chain joins TRBV6-5 to TRBJ2-5; TRBD1 matches 8 bases. V shed 6 bases, J shed 5 bases, and the junction held 5 bases outside the gene matches. The CDR3 contains 13 residues. Germline CDR1 MNHEY, CDR2 SVGAGI. CDR3 amino acids: CASRPTGAETQYF. DNA for the CDR3: TGTGCCAGCAGACCGACAGGGGCGGAGACCCAGTACTTC.

Remarks on this clone: One junction end does not reproduce the germline sequence, and a read error may be involved. The chain recombines TRBV3-1 (or the pseudogene TRBV3-2) with TRBJ2-7; perhaps TRBD2 as D (6 bases). The germline V gene encodes CDR1 LGHDT and CDR2 YNNKEL (reference sequence). The CDR3 runs to 11 residues. The CDR3 sequence is CASSQDRGTFF. CDR3 in DNA: TGTGCCAGCAGCCAAGATAGAGGGACTTTTTTC.

V is TRBV11-2 and J is TRBJ1-2, with D unclear. This CDR3 is 12 amino acids long. Germline values: CDR1 SGHAT, CDR2 FQNNGV. Deletions cut 3 bases from V and 7 bases from J, with 9 bases between. The CDR3 DNA is TGTGCCAGCAGCTTTCTTTTGAGTGGCTACACCTTC. Translation gives CASSFLLSGYTF.

The J gene is TRBJ2-6, the V gene TRBV9; maybe TRBD2 (5 bases). The germline V and J ends were trimmed by 3 bases and 0 bases, with 13 bases remaining between them. The CDR3 contains 17 residues. Germline CDR1 reads SGDLS; CDR2 reads YYNGEE. CDR3 loop: CASSAMDWGSGANVLTF. In DNA form, the CDR3 reads TGTGCCAGCAGCGCAATGGACTGGGGCTCTGGGGCCAACGTCCTGACTTTC.

This clone has just a few counts. V usage is TRBV6-6 and J usage is TRBJ1-2, with 9 bases matching TRBD1. Trimming at V came to 7 bases and at J to 2 bases, leaving 2 bases not matched to a gene. In germline, CDR1 is MNHNY, CDR2 SVGAGI (reference sequence). The CDR3 sequence is 13 residues long. CDR3 in amino acids: CASTGTGNYGYTF. The CDR3 DNA reads TGTGCCAGCACCGGGACAGGGAACTATGGCTACACCTTC.

CDR3 coding DNA: TGTGCCAGCAGCCAAGATGGGGGGGGGACCTACAATGAGCAGTTCTTC. It translates to CASSQDGGGTYNEQFF. V usage is TRBV4-2 and J usage is TRBJ2-1; 7 positions match TRBD2. CDR1 and CDR2 (germline): LGHNA, YNFKEQ. CDR3 length equals 16 residues. The junction had 4 bases not matched to a gene; V was cut back by 0 bases and J by 2 bases.

This sequence joins TRBV9 and TRBJ2-7; 7 positions match TRBD2. The CDR3 consists of 13 residues. J lost 6 bases, V lost 2 bases, and 5 bases had no gene match. Germline V gene lookup returns CDR1 SGDLS and CDR2 YYNGEE. CDR3 sequence (DNA): TGTGCCAGCAGCGTCGGAGGGGAGGGCGAGCAGTACTTC. Residues: CASSVGGEGEQYF.

The chain uses TRBV3-1 (or the pseudogene TRBV3-2) and TRBJ2-7; no reliable D call. Germline V lookup: CDR1 LGHDT, CDR2 YNNKEL (reference sequence). V lost 1 base to trimming and J lost 3 bases, with 13 bases between them. CDR3 length: 15 residues. This chain's CDR3 is CASSQGMGIGYEQYF. CDR3 nucleotide sequence: TGTGCCAGCAGCCAAGGAATGGGCATAGGCTACGAGCAGTACTTC.

The rearrangement links TRBV6-5 to TRBJ2-6; D perhaps matches TRBD2 (7 bases). Per germline, CDR1 MNHEY and CDR2 SVGAGI. The CDR3 covers 15 residues. V shed 6 bases and J shed 2 bases, with 11 bases lying between them. The CDR3 region has the DNA TGTGCCAGCAGCGAGGGGGGGGCTGGGGCCAACGTCCTGACTTTC. Amino acids: CASSEGGAGANVLTF.

The chain couples TRBV15 to TRBJ2-7; TRBD2 matches 9 bases. The germline gives CDR1 LNHNV, CDR2 YYDKDF (reference sequence). The CDR3 has 18 residues. V shed 0 bases, J shed 4 bases, and the junction held 13 bases outside the gene matches. The CDR3 loop reads CATSRDPRRTSEKYEQYF. The DNA for the CDR3 is TGTGCCACCAGCAGAGATCCTCGTCGGACTAGCGAGAAATACGAGCAGTACTTC.

V is TRBV5-1 and J is TRBJ1-4; 12 nucleotides align to TRBD1. V was pared by 4 bases and J by 5 bases, with 6 bases of the junction left unmatched. This CDR3 comprises 16 residues. Germline CDR1 SGHRS, CDR2 YFSETQ. The CDR3 loop is CASSAQGTGGNEKLFF. CDR3 bases: TGCGCCAGCAGCGCCCAGGGGACAGGGGGCAATGAAAAACTGTTTTTT.

V gene TRBV4-3 combines with J gene TRBJ2-1; tentatively, D is TRBD2 (5 bases). This CDR3 is 13 amino acids long. V was pared by 0 bases and J by 9 bases, with 9 bases between. The germline CDR1 and CDR2 sequences are LGHNA and YSLEER. The CDR3 DNA sequence: TGCGCCAGCAGCCAAGATTGGGAGAGTGAGCAGTTCTTC. This gives the protein CASSQDWESEQFF.

The chain links TRBV6-5 to TRBJ2-5; the match to TRBD2 covers 10 bases. In germline, CDR1 is MNHEY, CDR2 SVGAGI. The CDR3 spans 16 residues. V trimming: 3 bases; J trimming: 4 bases; junction bases outside the gene matches: 8. The CDR3 spells CASSYPIAGGAETQYF. CDR3 DNA sequence: TGTGCCAGCAGTTATCCAATAGCGGGAGGTGCAGAGACCCAGTACTTC.

The V gene is TRBV5-1, the J gene TRBJ2-2, with 7 bases lining up with TRBD1. The germline V gene encodes CDR1 SGHRS and CDR2 YFSETQ. CDR3 length: 15 residues. The trim removed 3 bases at V and 4 bases at J, leaving 6 bases unmatched. CDR3 protein: CASSSGQAVTGELFF. DNA for the CDR3: TGCGCCAGCAGCTCTGGACAGGCCGTCACCGGGGAGCTGTTTTTT.

The V call is TRBV4-1, the J call TRBJ1-6; TRBD1 might be the D (6 bases). Germline V gene sequence: CDR1 MGHRA, CDR2 YSYEKL. V was cut by 2 bases and J by 7 bases, with 12 bases left in between. CDR3 length: 15 residues. The CDR3: CASSQQGLLNSPLHF. CDR3 DNA: TGCGCCAGCAGCCAACAGGGGCTGTTAAATTCACCCCTCCACTTT.

The chain uses TRBV18 and TRBJ1-3, with 7 bases that match TRBD1. The J segment lost 0 bases and the V segment lost 5 bases, leaving 4 bases of the junction unmatched. The CDR3 loop spans 15 amino acids. In germline, CDR1 is KGHSH, CDR2 LQKENI. CDR3 in amino acids: CASSIQGFSGNTIYF. CDR3 sequence (DNA): TGTGCCAGCTCAATACAGGGGTTCTCTGGAAACACCATATATTTT.

CDR3 in amino acids: CAWSKSRTVSMYTEAFF. CDR3 DNA: TGTGCCTGGAGTAAAAGCCGGACAGTGAGTATGTACACTGAAGCTTTCTTT. V gene TRBV30 combines with J gene TRBJ1-1; the D gene is possibly TRBD1 (6 bases). The V end was cut by 2 bases, the J end by 3 bases, with 22 bases between. The CDR3 covers 17 residues. Germline loops: CDR1 GTSNPN, CDR2 SVGIG (reference sequence).

The chain links TRBV25-1 to TRBJ1-2, with D possibly TRBD1 on 6 matching bases. The germline gives CDR1 MGHDK, CDR2 SYGVNS. The CDR3 has 13 amino acids. V was pared by 6 bases and J by 5 bases, with 13 bases between. CDR3 loop: CASRDNRDYGYTF. The CDR3 nucleotides are TGTGCCAGCAGGGACAACAGGGATTATGGCTACACCTTC.

This chain joins TRBV6-5 and TRBJ2-5; the D gene is possibly TRBD2 (6 bases). This CDR3 region has 13 residues. Trimming took 8 bases from V and 5 from J, leaving 15 bases between them. CDR1 and CDR2 from the germline V gene are MNHEY and SVGAGI. The CDR3 region is CASAKGRYETQYF. The CDR3 nucleotides read TGTGCCAGCGCAAAGGGGAGGTACGAGACCCAGTACTTC.

This clone has just a few counts. The rearrangement joins TRBV24-1 to TRBJ2-3, with 8 bases aligning to TRBD1. V was clipped by 1 base and J by 5 bases; unmatched bases: 7. Germline CDR1 and CDR2: KGHDR and SFDVKD. The CDR3 has 16 amino acids. CDR3 region: CATSDFQGQVRDTQYF. CDR3 nucleotides: TGTGCCACCAGTGATTTCCAGGGACAGGTGCGAGATACGCAGTATTTT.

V gene TRBV25-1 combines with J gene TRBJ1-1; D unclear. Trimming stripped 10 bases from V and 4 bases from J, with 10 bases between. Germline-derived CDR1 and CDR2 are MGHDK and SYGVNS. The CDR3 is made up of 11 amino acids. The CDR3 region has the DNA TGTGCCACTCTAGTGGGCACTGAAGCTTTCTTT. It codes for CATLVGTEAFF. The complete variable domain, with remaining parts taken from reference TRBV25-1 and TRBJ1-1, reads EADIYQTPRYLVIGTGKKITLECSQTMGHDKMYWYQQDPGMELHLIHYSYGVNSTEKGDLSSESTVSRIRTEHFPLTLESARPSHTSQYLCATLVGTEAFFGQGTRLTVV.

The CDR3 here is CASRQVGGENTEAFF. CDR3 DNA sequence: TGTGCCAGCAGGCAGGTGGGGGGAGAGAACACTGAAGCTTTCTTT. This chain connects TRBV28 to TRBJ1-1; D is possibly TRBD1 (5 bases). This CDR3 comprises 15 residues. The V gene's germline CDR1 is MDHEN and CDR2 SYDVKM. V was pared by 6 bases and J by 1 base, with 15 bases between.

The chain joins TRBV15 to TRBJ2-1; 7 bases map to TRBD1. J gave up 4 bases and V 5 bases, and 5 bases lay outside the gene matches. The germline gives CDR1 LNHNV, CDR2 YYDKDF (reference sequence). This CDR3 contains 14 residues. CDR3 amino acids: CATSAGTVYNEQFF. For the CDR3, the DNA is TGTGCCACCAGCGCCGGGACAGTTTACAATGAGCAGTTCTTC.

This clone has only a few counts. The chain links TRBV5-1 to TRBJ2-7; perhaps TRBD2 as D (5 bases). The germline gives CDR1 SGHRS, CDR2 YFSETQ. CDR3 size: 16 residues. Trimming took 3 bases from V and 2 from J, leaving 18 bases between them. The CDR3 sequence: CASSSTLGAEPYEQYF. The CDR3 bases are TGCGCCAGCAGCTCGACCTTAGGAGCGGAGCCCTACGAGCAGTACTTC.